There are many counts of the clone carrying this T cell receptor (beta chain). Its matching antigen is unknown. One junction end does not reproduce the germline sequence, and a read error may be involved. The sample comes from a study of T-cell reconstitution after alpha-beta-depleted transplantation in children. Findings and limits, study-wide: Reports say that about two months after transplant, the alpha-beta T cells came out of several hundred graft clones that had expanded. In some patients, recipient T cells and intrathymic progenitors surviving conditioning explained high day-60 diversity.

It was with unique molecular identifiers that the TCRbeta library was prepared. Via MiXCR, TCRdb re-called the PCR reads, giving one row per CDR3 protein. The top ten clones hold around 43% of a sample with about 350,000 distinct CDR3 sequences, under 20% of them seen once. This CDR3 is built from 13 residues. This clonotype originated in a male patient between 2 and 10 years old who had a stem cell transplant for acute lymphoblastic leukemia, so the T cells may come from the graft donor. Here the sequenced sample was PBMCs, mostly from graft donor cells, taken 360 days after TCRalphabeta/CD19-depleted stem cell transplant. The chain links TRBV12-3 or TRBV12-4 to TRBJ2-1; TRBD1 aligns across 11 bases. CDR3 sequence (DNA): TGCGCCAGCAGCTTGGGGACAGGGGGTGAGCAGTTCTTC. Its protein product is CASSLGTGGEQFF.